The T cell receptor beta chain described here comes from a study of glioma-infiltrating T cells after dendritic cell vaccination. Study details: Between the early 2000s and the early 2010s, patients got autologous tumor lysate-pulsed dendritic cell vaccines.

Assay: immunoSEQ multiplex PCR; the TCRdb copy retains only in-frame clones and omits some. The sample records around 58,000 clones, around 83% being singletons. The CDR3 runs to 16 residues. V gave up 1 base and J gave up 3 bases; unmatched junction bases: 6. Germline-derived CDR1 and CDR2 are SGHNT and YENEEA. The TCR was taken from a human donor with glioblastoma. The rearrangement links TRBV11-3 to TRBJ2-3; 8 bases agree with TRBD2. The sample was blood, taken before dendritic cell vaccination. In DNA, the CDR3 is TGTGCCAGCAGCTTAGGGGGTATAGCGGGGACAGATACGCAGTATTTT. Its protein product is CASSLGGIAGTDTQYF.